Below are 14 T cell receptor beta chains sequenced from a single sample in a study of T cell responses to AZD1222 COVID-19 vaccine. This table comes from immunoSEQ multiplex PCR, and its TCRdb copy is limited to in-frame clones, with some not included. Of about 150,000 clones in the sample, approximately 91% are singletons; the top ten hold 1.9%. The material was peripheral blood, obtained 28 days after the second AZD1222 dose. These receptors came from an adult who received the AZD1222 COVID-19 vaccine.

This sequence joins TRBV18 and TRBJ2-7, with TRBD1 matching over 8 bases. The CDR3 loop spans 14 amino acids. J lost 2 bases, V lost 10 bases, and 10 bases had no gene match. CDR1 is KGHSH, CDR2 LQKENI, per germline. The CDR3 region has the DNA TGTGCCATTTCAACCGGGACAGGAGCCTACGAGCAGTACTTC. Its protein product is CAISTGTGAYEQYF.

The CDR3 reads CASSLRTDYTF. The DNA of the CDR3 is TGTGCCAGCAGTTTACGGACAGACTACACCTTC. The V call is TRBV12-3 or TRBV12-4, the J call TRBJ1-2, with D tentatively TRBD1 (6 bases). The CDR3 runs to 11 residues. The ends were cut back, 2 bases at V and 10 bases at J, with 8 bases in the middle.

This chain links TRBV19 with TRBJ1-1; D gene uncertain. This CDR3 has 14 residues. In germline, CDR1 is LNHDA, CDR2 SQIVND (reference sequence). With 3 bases removed from V and 4 bases from J, the gap between germline ends came to 12 bases. CDR3 nucleotides: TGTGCCAGTAGTATTAATCCGGGGTCCACTGAAGCTTTCTTT. Encoded protein: CASSINPGSTEAFF.

The V and J genes are TRBV6-5 and TRBJ1-3; possibly TRBD1 for D (6 bases). This CDR3 has 15 amino acids. Germline values: CDR1 MNHEY, CDR2 SVGAGI. Trimming removed 8 bases at V and 0 bases at J, with 14 bases between. The DNA for the CDR3 is TGTGCCAGCCGCACCGGACAGCGCTCTGGAAACACCATATATTTT. This gives the protein CASRTGQRSGNTIYF.

The genes are TRBV2 and TRBJ1-6, with 7 bases aligning to TRBD1. This CDR3 region has 15 residues. Germline CDR1 SNHLY, CDR2 FYNNEI. V lost 10 bases and J lost 4; bases outside the gene matches: 10. CDR3 sequence: CATGTAGIYNSPLHF. The CDR3 bases are TGTGCCACCGGGACAGCCGGTATTTATAATTCACCCCTCCACTTT.

The chain carries TRBV11-2 and TRBJ2-7; D not certain. Germline-derived CDR1 and CDR2 are SGHAT and FQNNGV. V was clipped by 4 bases and J by 2 bases, with 18 bases between them. The CDR3 runs to 16 residues. In DNA, the CDR3 is TGTGCCAGCAGCTCCCCCCGAGTTCGCCGAACCTACGAGCAGTACTTC. Translation gives CASSSPRVRRTYEQYF.

The chain combines TRBV10-1 with TRBJ2-1; TRBD1 is a possible D gene (6 bases). This CDR3 contains 13 residues. V was shortened by 7 bases and J by 10 bases, with 17 bases between the two germline ends. Germline CDR1 WNHNN, CDR2 SYGVQD (reference sequence). CDR3 sequence: CASNLEAGTEQFF. CDR3 DNA: TGCGCCAGCAACCTCGAGGCCGGGACAGAGCAGTTCTTC.

This clone appeared a single time. This sequence joins TRBV10-1 and TRBJ2-1; 8 nucleotides match TRBD1. The CDR3 contains 13 residues. CDR1 and CDR2 from the germline V gene are WNHNN and SYGVQD (reference sequence). J gave up 12 bases and V 3 bases, and 7 bases lay outside the gene matches. The CDR3 region has the DNA TGCGCCAGCAGTGACTCTGGGACAGGAAGGCAGTTCTTC. Protein product: CASSDSGTGRQFF.

The V call is TRBV10-2, the J call TRBJ1-2; 10 bases align to TRBD1. Unmatched junction bases numbered 5, after V lost 6 bases and J lost 4 bases. Germline lookup yields CDR1 WSHSY and CDR2 SAAADI. The CDR3 is 14 residues long. The CDR3: CASRGTGEGYGYTF. As DNA, the CDR3 is TGCGCCAGCAGGGGGACAGGGGAGGGCTATGGCTACACCTTC.

This rearrangement joins TRBV9 to TRBJ2-2, with 8 bases lining up with TRBD2. V trimming: 4 bases; J trimming: 6 bases; junction bases outside the gene matches: 5. Germline CDR1 is SGDLS and CDR2 is YYNGEE. The CDR3 is 14 amino acids. In DNA form, the CDR3 reads TGTGCCAGCAGCTACCGGACTAGCCCCGGGGAGCTGTTTTTT. It yields the protein CASSYRTSPGELFF.

The V call is TRBV12-3 or TRBV12-4, the J call TRBJ2-7; TRBD1 matches at 9 bases. V shed 6 bases and J 4 bases; nucleotides not matched to a gene: 4. The CDR3 has 13 amino acids. In nucleotides, the CDR3 is TGTGCCAGCAGACGGGACAGGGATTACGAGCAGTACTTC. Its protein is CASRRDRDYEQYF.

The V gene is TRBV6-4, the J gene TRBJ1-6; D is undetermined. CDR3 size: 13 residues. The V and J ends lost 4 bases and 4 bases respectively, with 5 bases between them. From germline, CDR1 is MRHNA and CDR2 SNTAGT. CDR3 nucleotides: TGTGCCAGCAGTGCTCAGTATAATTCACCCCTCCACTTT. Residues: CASSAQYNSPLHF.

This chain uses TRBV28 with TRBJ2-1; no clear D gene. Germline V CDR1 and CDR2: MDHEN, SYDVKM. The V gene lost 4 bases and the J gene lost 5 bases, with 3 bases spanning the gap. The CDR3 contains 11 residues. The CDR3 reads CASSWNNEQFF. In nucleotides, the CDR3 is TGTGCCAGCAGTTGGAACAATGAGCAGTTCTTC.

V is TRBV19 and J is TRBJ1-3; the D is unclear. Germline lookup yields CDR1 LNHDA and CDR2 SQIVND (reference sequence). V shed 9 bases and J shed 4 bases, with 13 bases lying between them. The CDR3 is made up of 13 amino acids. Here the CDR3 reads CASKKVGGNTIYF. CDR3 nucleotides: TGTGCCAGCAAGAAGGTTGGGGGAAACACCATATATTTT.